The subject of this entry is one T cell receptor (beta chain). Sorted-subset replicate PCRs used about 190 ng of genomic DNA. This amount corresponded to some 32,000 T cell genomes. Assay used: immunoSEQ multiplex PCR; TCRdb lists only in-frame clones, some missing. The top ten clones hold 0.95% to 1.5% of a sample with under 2,000,000 clones, about 95% of them seen once. CD45RO negativity and positive selection for CCR7 defined naive CD8 cells, a population that excluded terminally differentiated effector memory CD45RA+ cells. Nashville, Tennessee was home to all donors, who were Caucasian adults. This entry comes from a study of shared clonotypes between healthy human individuals. The CDR3 loop spans 14 amino acids. Germline CDR1 and CDR2: SGHKS and YYEKEE (reference sequence). V was pared by 1 base and J by 7 bases, with 14 bases between.

The J gene is TRBJ1-2, the V gene TRBV5-5, with D perhaps TRBD1 (6 bases). The TCR comes from a man between 18 and 29 years old in good health. The sequencing input was naive CD8+ T cells sorted from blood. The CDR3 loop is CASSLRQGGPGYTF. CDR3 DNA: TGTGCCAGCAGCTTGAGACAAGGGGGTCCTGGCTACACCTTC. The full variable domain, rest sourced from reference TRBV5-5 and TRBJ1-2, is DAGVTQSPTHLIKTRGQQVTLRCSPISGHKSVSWYQQVLGQGPQFIFQYYEKEERGRGNFPDRFSARQFPNYSSELNVNALLLGDSALYLCASSLRQGGPGYTFGSGTRLTVV.